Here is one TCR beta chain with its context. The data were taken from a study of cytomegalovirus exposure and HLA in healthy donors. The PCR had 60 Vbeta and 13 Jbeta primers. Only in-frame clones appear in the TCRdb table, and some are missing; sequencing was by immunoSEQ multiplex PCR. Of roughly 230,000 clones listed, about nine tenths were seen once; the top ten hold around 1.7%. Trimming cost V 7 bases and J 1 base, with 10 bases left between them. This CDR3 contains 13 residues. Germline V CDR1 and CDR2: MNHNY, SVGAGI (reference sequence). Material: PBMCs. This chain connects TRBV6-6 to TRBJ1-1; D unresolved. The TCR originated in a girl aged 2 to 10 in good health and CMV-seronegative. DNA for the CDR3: TGTGCCAGCACCCCTAGCTGGAACACTGAAGCTTTCTTT. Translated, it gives CASTPSWNTEAFF.